Listed here are 29 T cell receptor beta chains from one sample, sequenced in a study of T cells of healthy individuals (dated by TCRdb to the late 2010s). Library construction relied on 5' RACE. Reads for this sample came from an Illumina MiSeq. TCRdb cleaned the public reads at Q25 with fastp, built clones with MiXCR and kept in-frame beta chains. Identical CDR3 proteins give one entry, which carries the most common genes and DNA. The sample records 100,000 or so distinct CDR3 sequences, 15% to 20% of which are singletons. The ten most abundant clones make up under 7.5% of the sample. The origin of the receptors is a human donor in good health.

This clonotype occurred many times. This chain joins TRBV15 and TRBJ1-4; no definite D call. CDR1 is LNHNV, CDR2 YYDKDF, per germline (reference sequence). This CDR3 is 17 amino acids long. The germline V and J ends were trimmed by 0 bases and 1 base, with 12 bases remaining between them. The DNA of the CDR3 is TGTGCCACCAGCAGAGATCCGACTATCGGAACTAATGAAAAACTGTTTTTT. Translated, it gives CATSRDPTIGTNEKLFF.

This clonotype was picked up many times. The rearrangement joins TRBV29-1 to TRBJ2-3, with unresolved D. Germline V gives CDR1 SQVTM, CDR2 ANQGSEA. The CDR3 covers 13 residues. The ends were cut back, 0 bases at V and 0 bases at J, with 4 bases in the middle. The CDR3 reads CSVEDPSTDTQYF. Here the CDR3 DNA reads TGCAGCGTTGAAGACCCTAGCACAGATACGCAGTATTTT.

CDR3 nucleotide sequence: TGTGCCAGCAGTTTTGGGTCGGATCCTGGGGCCAACGTCCTGACTTTC. Protein sequence: CASSFGSDPGANVLTF. The chain is built from TRBV27 and TRBJ2-6; no definite D call. V lost 3 bases and J lost 2, with 11 bases in between. Looked up from germline, CDR1 is MNHEY and CDR2 is SMNVEV (reference sequence). The CDR3 is 16 residues long.

The rearrangement uses TRBV29-1 and TRBJ1-3, with a possible D match to TRBD1 (5 bases). The CDR3 sequence is 13 residues long. V was trimmed by 0 bases and J by 4 bases, leaving 7 bases between them. The germline gives CDR1 SQVTM, CDR2 ANQGSEA. The CDR3 sequence is CSVEEGTGNTIYF. The CDR3 bases are TGCAGCGTTGAAGAGGGGACCGGAAACACCATATATTTT.

This clonotype has a handful of counts. V gene TRBV9 combines with J gene TRBJ1-3; unclear D gene. Germline values: CDR1 SGDLS, CDR2 YYNGEE. CDR3 length: 13 residues. V lost 1 base and J lost 8, with 10 bases in between. The CDR3 DNA is TGTGCCAGCAGCGTAAGAGTCCGGGACACCATATATTTT. Translation: CASSVRVRDTIYF. Combining the CDR3 with reference TRBV9 and TRBJ1-3 gives the whole variable domain DSGVTQTPKHLITATGQRVTLRCSPRSGDLSVYWYQQSLDQGLQFLIQYYNGEERAKGNILERFSAQQFPDLHSELNLSSLELGDSALYFCASSVRVRDTIYFGEGSWLTVV.

The chain carries TRBV7-9 and TRBJ1-2, with D possibly TRBD1 on 5 matching bases. The CDR3 extends over 15 amino acids. Trimming shortened V by 5 bases and J by 0 bases, and 13 bases separated the two germline ends. In germline, CDR1 is SEHNR, CDR2 FQNEAQ (reference sequence). The CDR3 is CASSGKGASNYGYTF. The CDR3 DNA sequence: TGTGCCAGCAGCGGTAAAGGGGCATCTAACTATGGCTACACCTTC.

The chain carries TRBV10-3 and TRBJ1-2; D uncertain. The CDR3 has 12 amino acids. The V end lost 4 bases, the J end lost 2 bases, and 5 bases lay between the germline ends. Germline CDR1 reads ENHRY; CDR2 reads SYGVKD. CDR3 nucleotide sequence: TGTGCCATCAGTGGCAACAACTATGGCTACACCTTC. Encoded protein: CAISGNNYGYTF.

The genes are TRBV11-3 and TRBJ2-1, with D unclear. CDR1 and CDR2 (germline): SGHNT, YENEEA. This CDR3 comprises 13 residues. The V end was cut by 1 base, the J end by 9 bases, with 10 bases between. The CDR3 region has the DNA TGTGCCAGCAGCTTAGTGGGTCCTAGTGAGCAGTTCTTC. It specifies CASSLVGPSEQFF.

This clonotype was seen a few times. The gene calls are TRBV2 and TRBJ2-7, with a possible D match to TRBD2 (6 bases). In germline, CDR1 is SNHLY, CDR2 FYNNEI. Trimming removed 4 bases from V and 1 base from J, with 11 bases in between. There are 14 residues in the CDR3. In DNA, the CDR3 is TGTGCCAGCAGTGGGAGGGTCCCTTCCTACGAGCAGTACTTC. Protein: CASSGRVPSYEQYF.

Concerning this clonotype itself: This may arise from a read error, as a much more abundant clone is one base away. V usage is TRBV20-1 and J usage is TRBJ2-3, with 7 bases lining up with TRBD2. CDR3 size: 17 residues. Per the germline V gene, CDR1 is DFQATT and CDR2 is SNEGSKA (reference sequence). Trimming removed 4 bases from V and 0 bases from J; junction bases left unmatched: 13. In nucleotides, the CDR3 is TGCAGTGCTACCCACATCGTAACTAGCGTCAGCACAGATACGCAGTATTTT. Its protein product is CSATHIVTSVSTDTQYF.

This clonotype was observed many times. The chain combines TRBV14 with TRBJ2-5; 7 positions match TRBD2. The junction had 10 bases not matched to a gene; V was cut back by 4 bases and J by 2 bases. CDR1 is SGHDN, CDR2 FVKESK, per germline. The CDR3 runs to 16 residues. CDR3 loop: CASSRGILAEQETQYF. As DNA, the CDR3 is TGTGCCAGCAGCCGGGGAATCCTAGCGGAACAAGAGACCCAGTACTTC.

This clonotype was observed many times. The chain uses TRBV7-3 and TRBJ1-3, with D unresolved. The ends were cut back, 5 bases at V and 0 bases at J, with 5 bases in the middle. CDR3 length: 13 amino acids. CDR1 and CDR2 (germline): SGHTA, FQGTGA. DNA of the CDR3: TGTGCCAGCAGCCTTGCCTCTGGAAACACCATATATTTT. Its translation: CASSLASGNTIYF.

This clonotype was observed a handful of times. V usage is TRBV5-5 and J usage is TRBJ2-1; 10 bases agree with TRBD2. The V gene's germline CDR1 is SGHKS and CDR2 YYEKEE (reference sequence). The junction had 15 bases not matched to a gene; V was cut back by 5 bases and J by 7 bases. This CDR3 spans 17 amino acids. This CDR3 reads CASSPGLADAVWNEQFF. The CDR3 DNA sequence: TGTGCCAGCAGTCCAGGACTAGCGGATGCCGTGTGGAATGAGCAGTTCTTC.

This chain uses TRBV5-1 with TRBJ2-3; D could derive from TRBD1 or TRBD2 (5 bases each). Trimming pared 5 bases from V and 4 bases from J, leaving 11 bases between. CDR1 SGHRS and CDR2 YFSETQ come from the germline V gene. This CDR3 region has 13 residues. CDR3 region: CASSSLGADTQYF. The CDR3 DNA is TGCGCCAGCAGTTCACTAGGGGCAGATACGCAGTATTTT.

This chain links TRBV30 with TRBJ1-5; D uncertain. There are 17 residues in the CDR3. CDR1 and CDR2 (germline): GTSNPN, SVGIG (reference sequence). With 1 base removed from V and 3 bases from J, the gap between germline ends came to 19 bases. The chain's CDR3 is CAWSEVSFKTTNQPQHF. The CDR3 DNA reads TGTGCCTGGAGTGAAGTGTCATTTAAGACGACCAATCAGCCCCAGCATTTT.

There are many counts of this clonotype. V and J are TRBV4-3 and TRBJ1-4; no clear D. V was cut by 2 bases and J by 5 bases, with 15 bases left in between. Germline lookup yields CDR1 LGHNA and CDR2 YSLEER. This CDR3 contains 16 residues. CDR3 DNA sequence: TGCGCCAGCAGCCAATCCCTGGGCAGCGGAAATGAAAAACTGTTTTTT. Protein sequence: CASSQSLGSGNEKLFF.

The rearrangement links TRBV28 to TRBJ2-7, with D perhaps TRBD1 (6 bases). Trimming left V 3 bases short and J 2 bases short, with 20 bases between. This CDR3 contains 17 residues. Germline loops: CDR1 MDHEN, CDR2 SYDVKM. CDR3 in DNA: TGTGCCAGCAGTTTGGGACATGTTATTAATTCAGCCTACGAGCAGTACTTC. Translation gives CASSLGHVINSAYEQYF.

This clonotype was observed at least ten times. The gene calls are TRBV19 and TRBJ2-3; tentatively, D is TRBD2 (7 bases). The CDR3 consists of 14 residues. The V and J ends lost 10 bases and 4 bases respectively, with 18 bases between them. The germline gives CDR1 LNHDA, CDR2 SQIVND (reference sequence). This chain's CDR3 is CATRWGGQADTQYF. In DNA form, the CDR3 reads TGTGCCACCCGATGGGGGGGGCAGGCAGATACGCAGTATTTT. The entire variable domain, with the rest obtained from reference TRBV19 and TRBJ2-3, is as follows: DGGITQSPKYLFRKEGQNVTLSCEQNLNHDAMYWYRQDPGQGLRLIYYSQIVNDFQKGDIAEGYSVSREKKESFPLTVTSAQKNPTAFYLCATRWGGQADTQYFGPGTRLTVL.

This clonotype appeared a few times. The rearrangement uses TRBV20-1 and TRBJ2-1; 9 bases match TRBD2. CDR3 length equals 12 residues. Germline V CDR1 and CDR2: DFQATT, SNEGSKA (reference sequence). The trim removed 6 bases at V and 15 bases at J, leaving 12 bases unmatched. CDR3 sequence: CSAPGSGSGAFF. The CDR3 region has the DNA TGCAGTGCCCCTGGTAGCGGGAGTGGGGCGTTCTTC.

This clonotype was picked up a small number of times. The rearrangement uses TRBV20-1 and TRBJ2-3; perhaps D is TRBD1 or TRBD2 (5 bases each). The CDR3 sequence is 15 residues long. V lost 3 bases and J 4 bases, leaving 17 bases between the germline ends. Germline loops: CDR1 DFQATT, CDR2 SNEGSKA (reference sequence). The CDR3, as DNA: TGCAGTGCTAGCAAAGGGGTGGGAGAGGCAGATACGCAGTATTTT. Its translation is CSASKGVGEADTQYF.

In DNA, the CDR3 is TGTGCCAGCTCACTTGGACTAGGAGGAAACGGGGAGCTGTTTTTT. It is translated as CASSLGLGGNGELFF. The chain recombines TRBV18 with TRBJ2-2; 7 bases are a match to TRBD2. Losses at the gene ends were 4 bases for V and 7 bases for J; bases not matched to a gene: 9. The CDR3 spans 15 residues. Germline-derived CDR1 and CDR2 are KGHSH and LQKENI.

At least ten counts were recorded for this clonotype. The chain uses TRBV12-3 or TRBV12-4 and TRBJ1-5, with a possible D match to TRBD1 (6 bases). V was clipped by 6 bases and J by 2 bases, with 17 bases between them. The CDR3 is 16 amino acids. In DNA form, the CDR3 reads TGTGCCAGCAGGACGACAGGACCCGGGGGCAATCAGCCCCAGCATTTT. It yields the protein CASRTTGPGGNQPQHF.

There are a few counts of this clonotype. V usage is TRBV20-1 and J usage is TRBJ2-1; 10 nucleotides agree with TRBD2. The V and J ends lost 5 bases and 3 bases, in that order; junction bases with no gene match: 7. Germline assignment: CDR1 DFQATT and CDR2 SNEGSKA (reference sequence). The CDR3 covers 15 residues. The CDR3 DNA reads as TGCAGTGCTGGTAGCGGGAGGACTAGCTACAATGAGCAGTTCTTC. Translating it yields CSAGSGRTSYNEQFF.

This chain joins TRBV7-6 and TRBJ2-1; D is ambiguous. The CDR3 sequence is 13 residues long. Germline assignment: CDR1 SGHVS and CDR2 FNYEAQ. Trimming took 0 bases from V and 7 from J, leaving 7 bases between them. DNA for the CDR3: TGTGCCAGCAGCTTAGCCAGGAATAATGAGCAGTTCTTC. This translates into CASSLARNNEQFF. Together with reference TRBV7-6 and TRBJ2-1, the CDR3 gives the full variable domain: GAGVSQSPRYKVTKRGQDVALRCDPISGHVSLYWYRQALGQGPEFLTYFNYEAQQDKSGLPNDRFSAERPEGSISTLTIQRTEQRDSAMYRCASSLARNNEQFFGPGTRLTVL.

There are a few counts of this clonotype. The V gene is TRBV2, the J gene TRBJ2-7; TRBD1 matches 7 bases. The V segment lost 7 bases and the J segment 4 bases; nucleotides outside the gene matches: 4. The CDR3 runs to 12 residues. Germline V gene sequence: CDR1 SNHLY, CDR2 FYNNEI. In DNA form, the CDR3 reads TGTGCCAGCACCTTGACAGGGTACGAGCAGTACTTC. This gives the protein CASTLTGYEQYF.

V is TRBV4-2 and J is TRBJ2-6; D is undetermined. CDR1 and CDR2 (germline): LGHNA, YNFKEQ. The V and J ends lost 0 bases and 0 bases respectively, with 6 bases between them. The CDR3 loop spans 16 amino acids. CDR3 protein: CASSQDGLSGANVLTF. The DNA for the CDR3 is TGTGCCAGCAGCCAAGATGGGCTCTCTGGGGCCAACGTCCTGACTTTC.

The chain is built from TRBV7-2 and TRBJ2-3; TRBD1 is a possible D gene (5 bases). Germline-derived CDR1 and CDR2 are SGHTA and FQGNSA. The CDR3 runs to 16 residues. The V gene lost 1 base and the J gene lost 2 bases, with 13 bases spanning the gap. CDR3 sequence (DNA): TGTGCCAGCAGCTTAGGGCAAAACAGGCACACAGATACGCAGTATTTT. It translates to CASSLGQNRHTDTQYF.

This clonotype has a count of ten or more. The chain is built from TRBV5-5 and TRBJ1-5, with D possibly TRBD1 on 5 matching bases. The length of the CDR3 is 15 residues. CDR1 SGHKS and CDR2 YYEKEE come from the germline V gene (reference sequence). Trimming took 4 bases from V and 3 from J, leaving 14 bases between them. The CDR3, as DNA: TGTGCCAGCAGCCTTCAGGGTTTGAACAATCAGCCCCAGCATTTT. It yields the protein CASSLQGLNNQPQHF. Full variable domain (outside the CDR3, taken from reference TRBV5-5 and TRBJ1-5): DAGVTQSPTHLIKTRGQQVTLRCSPISGHKSVSWYQQVLGQGPQFIFQYYEKEERGRGNFPDRFSARQFPNYSSELNVNALLLGDSALYLCASSLQGLNNQPQHFGDGTRLSIL.

The rearrangement links TRBV5-1 to TRBJ2-2; D perhaps matches TRBD1 (5 bases). Per germline, CDR1 SGHRS and CDR2 YFSETQ. This CDR3 comprises 13 residues. Trimming pared 2 bases from V and 5 bases from J, leaving 7 bases between. For the CDR3, the DNA is TGCGCCAGCAGCTTACAGGCTACCGGGGAGCTGTTTTTT. Protein sequence: CASSLQATGELFF.